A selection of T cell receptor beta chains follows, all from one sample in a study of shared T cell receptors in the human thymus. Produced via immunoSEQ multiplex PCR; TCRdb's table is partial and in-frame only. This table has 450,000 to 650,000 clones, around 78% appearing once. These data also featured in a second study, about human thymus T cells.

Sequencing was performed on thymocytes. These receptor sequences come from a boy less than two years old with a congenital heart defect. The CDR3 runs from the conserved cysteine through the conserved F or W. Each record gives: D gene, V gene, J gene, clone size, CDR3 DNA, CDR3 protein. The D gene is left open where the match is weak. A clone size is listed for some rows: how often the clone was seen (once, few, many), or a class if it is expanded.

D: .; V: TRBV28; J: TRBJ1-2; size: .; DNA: TGTGCCAGCAGTTTCCTCCGCGACTATGGCTACACCTTC; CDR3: CASSFLRDYGYTF
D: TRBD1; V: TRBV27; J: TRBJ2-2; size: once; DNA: TGTGCCAGCAGTTTAGGGGGACAGTGGAACACCGGGGAGCTGTTTTTT; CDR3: CASSLGGQWNTGELFF
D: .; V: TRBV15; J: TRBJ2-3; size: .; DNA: TGTGCCACCAGCAGAGACTACAGGGCCACAGTGATGGATACGCAGTATTTT; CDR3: CATSRDYRATVMDTQYF
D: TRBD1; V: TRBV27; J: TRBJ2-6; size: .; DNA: TGTGCCACCCGGGACAGGATAAACTCTGGGGCCAACGTCCTGACTTTC; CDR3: CATRDRINSGANVLTF
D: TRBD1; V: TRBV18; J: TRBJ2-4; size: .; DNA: TGTGCCAGCTCACTTTTTCCGGGACAGGGGGACATTCAGTACTTC; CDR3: CASSLFPGQGDIQYF
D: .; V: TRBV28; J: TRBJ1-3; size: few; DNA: TGTGCCAGCAGCGAACGACTTCCATTAGGTTCCTCTGGAAACACCATATATTTT; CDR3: CASSERLPLGSSGNTIYF
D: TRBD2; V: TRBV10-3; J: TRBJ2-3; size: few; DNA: TGTGCCATCAGCGACGGTCTAGCGGGAGCAGATACGCAGTATTTT; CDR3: CAISDGLAGADTQYF
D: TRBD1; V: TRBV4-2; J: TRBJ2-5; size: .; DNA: TGTGCCAGCAGCCAAGTCCAGGGGGCAAGGGAGACCCAGTACTTC; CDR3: CASSQVQGARETQYF
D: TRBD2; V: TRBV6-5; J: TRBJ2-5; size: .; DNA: TGTGCCAGCAGTTACTCTCCTAGCGGGGAGACCCAGTACTTC; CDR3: CASSYSPSGETQYF
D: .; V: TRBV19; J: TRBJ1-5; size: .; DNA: TGTGCCACCAATCGACAGTCAGGTCAGCCCCAGCATTTT; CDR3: CATNRQSGQPQHF
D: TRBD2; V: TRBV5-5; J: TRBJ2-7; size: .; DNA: TGTGCCAGCAGCTGTAGGACTAGCGGGAGCGACGAGCAGTACTTC; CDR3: CASSCRTSGSDEQYF
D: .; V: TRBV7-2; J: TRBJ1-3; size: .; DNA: TGTGCCAGCAGCTCCGGACAGACCTCTGGAAACACCATATATTTT; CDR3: CASSSGQTSGNTIYF
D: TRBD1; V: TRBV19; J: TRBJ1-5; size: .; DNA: TGTGCCAGCCACCGCAGGGGGGACAGAGATAGCAATCAGCCCCAGCATTTT; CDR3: CASHRRGDRDSNQPQHF
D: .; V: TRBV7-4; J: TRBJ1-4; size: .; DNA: TGTGCCAGCAGCCCACCCCGGGAGGCCGAAAAACTGTTTTTT; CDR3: CASSPPREAEKLFF
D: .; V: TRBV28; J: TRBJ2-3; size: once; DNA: TGTGCCAGCAGCCCCCCGCTAGGAAATAGCACAGATACGCAGTATTTT; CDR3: CASSPPLGNSTDTQYF
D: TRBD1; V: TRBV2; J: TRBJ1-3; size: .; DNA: TGTGCCAGCAGGACGGATCAGGGGGGTGGAAACACCATATATTTT; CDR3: CASRTDQGGGNTIYF
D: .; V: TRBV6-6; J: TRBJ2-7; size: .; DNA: TGTGCCAGCAGTGGCCTTGACGGGACCTACGAGCAGTACTTC; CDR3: CASSGLDGTYEQYF
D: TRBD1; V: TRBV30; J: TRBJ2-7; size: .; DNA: TGTGCCTGGAGTCCAACCCGGCAGGGGGCGTCCTACGAGCAGTACTTC; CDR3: CAWSPTRQGASYEQYF
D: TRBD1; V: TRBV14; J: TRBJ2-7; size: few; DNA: TGTGCCAGCAGCCAAGACGGGACAGGGTCTCGCTACGAGCAGTACTTC; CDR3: CASSQDGTGSRYEQYF
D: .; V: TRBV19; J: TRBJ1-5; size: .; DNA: TGTGCCAGTACCCCGCCAGGGGCGTTTGTTCAGCCCCAGCATTTT; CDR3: CASTPPGAFVQPQHF